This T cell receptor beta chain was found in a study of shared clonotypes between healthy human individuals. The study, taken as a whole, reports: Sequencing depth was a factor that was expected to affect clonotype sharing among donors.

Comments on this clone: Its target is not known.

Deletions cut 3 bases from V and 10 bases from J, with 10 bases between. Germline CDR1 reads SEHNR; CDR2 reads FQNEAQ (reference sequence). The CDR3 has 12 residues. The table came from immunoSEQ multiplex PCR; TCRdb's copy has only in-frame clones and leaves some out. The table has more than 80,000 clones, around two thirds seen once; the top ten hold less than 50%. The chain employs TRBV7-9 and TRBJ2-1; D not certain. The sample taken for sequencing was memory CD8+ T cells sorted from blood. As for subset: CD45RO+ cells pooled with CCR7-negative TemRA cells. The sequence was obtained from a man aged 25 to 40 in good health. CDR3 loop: CASSFTVGEQFF. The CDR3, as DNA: TGTGCCAGCAGCTTTACGGTGGGGGAGCAGTTCTTC.